A single sample is the source of the 10 T cell receptor beta chains below, sequenced in a study of T cell responses to AZD1222 COVID-19 vaccine. Here immunoSEQ multiplex PCR was the method, and the copy in TCRdb shows in-frame clones only, minus some. Among 130,000 or so clones listed, approximately 85% were seen once. The sample consisted of peripheral blood, taken 28 days after the second AZD1222 dose. These receptors originate from an adult who received the AZD1222 COVID-19 vaccine.

V usage is TRBV16 and J usage is TRBJ2-2; no clear D. V lost 2 bases, J lost 0 bases, and 7 bases lay in between. CDR3 length equals 15 residues. From germline, CDR1 is KGHSY and CDR2 FQNENV. The CDR3 DNA reads as TGTGCCAGCAGCCAAGATAGGGCGAACACCGGGGAGCTGTTTTTT. This codes for CASSQDRANTGELFF.

This clone came up once. The rearrangement links TRBV6-6 to TRBJ2-1; maybe TRBD1 (6 bases). The CDR3 covers 16 residues. Trimming took 0 bases from V and 5 from J, leaving 14 bases between them. Germline V gene lookup returns CDR1 MNHNY and CDR2 SVGAGI (reference sequence). This CDR3 is CASSYSGGQGHNEQFF. The CDR3 DNA sequence: TGTGCCAGCAGTTACTCCGGCGGGCAGGGGCACAATGAGCAGTTCTTC.

This clone was counted once. This rearrangement joins TRBV28 to TRBJ2-7; TRBD1 might be the D (8 bases). The germline gives CDR1 MDHEN, CDR2 SYDVKM. V lost 2 bases and J 3 bases, leaving 17 bases between the germline ends. The CDR3 consists of 16 residues. The CDR3 reads CASSLQGASGYYEQYF. CDR3 coding DNA: TGTGCCAGCAGTTTACAGGGGGCTAGCGGATACTACGAGCAGTACTTC.

The genes are TRBV7-9 and TRBJ1-2; D gene unclear. V dropped 0 bases and J dropped 8 bases, with 13 bases sitting between them. The CDR3 runs to 14 residues. In germline, CDR1 is SEHNR, CDR2 FQNEAQ (reference sequence). CDR3 protein: CASSLATGPDGYTF. The CDR3 DNA sequence: TGTGCCAGCAGCTTAGCGACCGGGCCCGACGGCTACACCTTC.

The chain uses TRBV6-2 or TRBV6-3 and TRBJ2-7; the D gene could be TRBD1 or TRBD2 (5 bases each). Germline CDR1 MNHEY, CDR2 SVGEGT. Between the trimmed V and J ends, which lost 2 bases and 3 bases, there was a span of 14 bases. CDR3 size: 15 residues. CDR3: CASSYGGYNDYEQYF. The DNA of the CDR3 is TGTGCCAGCAGTTACGGGGGTTATAACGACTACGAGCAGTACTTC.

This rearrangement joins TRBV10-3 to TRBJ2-1; 7 nucleotides agree with TRBD2. V lost 6 bases, J lost 5 bases, and 4 bases stayed unmatched. Germline CDR1 ENHRY, CDR2 SYGVKD. The CDR3 is 13 amino acids. CDR3 bases: TGTGCCATCAGAAGGGGAGGGGACAATGAGCAGTTCTTC. As protein: CAIRRGGDNEQFF.

This chain connects TRBV28 to TRBJ1-3, with D unresolved. Germline-derived CDR1 and CDR2 are MDHEN and SYDVKM. The CDR3 runs 13 residues. Trimming removed 11 bases from V and 0 bases from J, with 11 bases in between. The CDR3 protein is CAGRVASGNTIYF. The CDR3 coding sequence is TGTGCCGGAAGGGTGGCCTCTGGAAACACCATATATTTT.

This clone came up many times. The chain recombines TRBV10-3 with TRBJ1-2, with 9 positions matching TRBD1. The J segment lost 4 bases and the V segment lost 7 bases, leaving 7 bases of the junction unmatched. This CDR3 comprises 14 residues. Germline CDR1 is ENHRY and CDR2 is SYGVKD. The CDR3 here is CAINAGQGPYGYTF. The CDR3 DNA reads TGTGCCATCAATGCGGGACAGGGTCCCTATGGCTACACCTTC.

V and J are TRBV5-1 and TRBJ1-1; possibly TRBD1 for D (5 bases). The ends were cut back, 4 bases at V and 1 base at J, with 14 bases in the middle. CDR1 SGHRS and CDR2 YFSETQ come from the germline V gene. The CDR3 has 15 amino acids. The CDR3 bases are TGCGCCAGCAGCGTCTTACAGGACGCGAACACTGAAGCTTTCTTT. Encoded protein: CASSVLQDANTEAFF.

V gene TRBV19 combines with J gene TRBJ2-1; TRBD2 matches 14 bases. The V gene's germline CDR1 is LNHDA and CDR2 SQIVND (reference sequence). There are 17 residues in the CDR3. V shed 5 bases, J shed 6 bases, and the junction held 9 bases outside the gene matches. CDR3 sequence reads: CASSLSGLAGGSNEQFF. The CDR3 DNA sequence: TGTGCCAGTAGTCTTTCAGGACTAGCGGGGGGCAGCAATGAGCAGTTCTTC.